This T cell receptor (beta chain) came from a study of shared clonotypes between healthy human individuals. It was at deep level that the assay was run. Method: immunoSEQ multiplex PCR; TCRdb's copy keeps in-frame clones and lacks some. Among roughly 1 million clones listed, about three quarters were seen once. Germline V CDR1 and CDR2: GTSNPN, SVGIG (reference sequence). The CDR3 runs to 13 residues. The V and J ends lost 1 base and 5 bases respectively, with 9 bases between them. The sequenced material came from memory CD4+ T cells sorted from blood. Sample subset: CD45RA-negative fraction. This receptor was obtained from a man between 18 and 29 years old in good health. The chain employs TRBV30 and TRBJ1-5; a weak D match, TRBD1 (5 bases). Here the CDR3 DNA reads TGTGCCTGGAGTGGAGGGGTTGATCAGCCCCAGCATTTT. This codes for CAWSGGVDQPQHF.